The TCR beta chain under discussion was sequenced for a study of CD8+ T cells in alopecia areata. General study findings and limits: Tofacitinib did not eliminate many expanded lesional clones from scalp or blood.

As the sequencing template, cDNA was produced by extracting RNA and reverse transcribing it. The repertoire was sequenced with immunoSEQ multiplex PCR; TCRdb's copy has only in-frame clones and lacks some. The data contain approximately 300,000 clones, roughly 64% of them singletons. Germline values: CDR1 SGHNT, CDR2 YYREEE (reference sequence). V dropped 4 bases and J dropped 5; count of bases not matched to a gene: 7. The CDR3 totals 14 residues. This clone has only a few counts. Antigen unknown. Described treatment: oral pan-JAK inhibitor, 5-10 mg twice daily. The specimen was CD4+ T cells sorted from blood, collected at week 24, from a patient treated with tofacitinib. This chain joins TRBV5-4 and TRBJ2-7, with 9 bases lining up with TRBD1. The TCR sequence derives from a human donor with alopecia areata. CDR3 amino acids: CASSPGTGRDEQYF. The DNA for the CDR3 is TGTGCCAGCAGCCCGGGGACAGGGAGGGACGAGCAGTACTTC.